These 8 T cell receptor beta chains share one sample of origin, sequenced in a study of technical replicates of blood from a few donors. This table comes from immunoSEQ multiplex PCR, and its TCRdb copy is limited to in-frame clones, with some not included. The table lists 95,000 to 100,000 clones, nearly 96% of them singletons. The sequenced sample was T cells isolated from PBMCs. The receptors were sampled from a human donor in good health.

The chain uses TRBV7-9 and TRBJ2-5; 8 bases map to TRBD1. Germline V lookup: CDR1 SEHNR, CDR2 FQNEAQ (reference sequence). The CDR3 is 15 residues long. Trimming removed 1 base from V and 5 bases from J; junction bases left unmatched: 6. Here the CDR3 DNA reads TGTGCCAGCAGCTTAGAGGGCAGGGGGCCTGAGACCCAGTACTTC. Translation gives CASSLEGRGPETQYF.

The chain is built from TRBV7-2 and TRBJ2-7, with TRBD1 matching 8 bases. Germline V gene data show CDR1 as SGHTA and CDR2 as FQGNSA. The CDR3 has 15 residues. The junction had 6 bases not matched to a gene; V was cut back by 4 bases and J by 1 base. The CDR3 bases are TGTGCCAGCAGCTCCGGGACAGGACATTCCTACGAGCAGTACTTC. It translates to CASSSGTGHSYEQYF.

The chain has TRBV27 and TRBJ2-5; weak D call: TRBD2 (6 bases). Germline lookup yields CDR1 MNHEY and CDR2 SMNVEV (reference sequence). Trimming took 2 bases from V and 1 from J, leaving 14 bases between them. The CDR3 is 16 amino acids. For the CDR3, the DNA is TGTGCCAGCAGTTTAGGCGCGGGATTCTCCCAAGAGACCCAGTACTTC. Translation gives CASSLGAGFSQETQYF.

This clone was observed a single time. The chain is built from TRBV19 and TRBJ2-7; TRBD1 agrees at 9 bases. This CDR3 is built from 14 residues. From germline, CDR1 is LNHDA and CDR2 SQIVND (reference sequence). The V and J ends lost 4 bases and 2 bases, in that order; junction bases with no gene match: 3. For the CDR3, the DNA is TGTGCCAGTAGTAAAGGGGACAGGGCCTACGAGCAGTACTTC. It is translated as CASSKGDRAYEQYF.

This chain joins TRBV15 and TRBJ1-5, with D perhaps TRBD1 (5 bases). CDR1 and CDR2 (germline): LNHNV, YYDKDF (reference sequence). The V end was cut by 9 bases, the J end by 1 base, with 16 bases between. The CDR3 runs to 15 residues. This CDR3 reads CATTGTQGSNQPQHF. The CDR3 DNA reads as TGTGCCACTACGGGGACTCAAGGGAGCAATCAGCCCCAGCATTTT.

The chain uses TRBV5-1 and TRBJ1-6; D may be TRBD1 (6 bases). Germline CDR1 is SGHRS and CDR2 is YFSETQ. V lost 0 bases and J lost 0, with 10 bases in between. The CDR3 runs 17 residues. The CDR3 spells CASSLEGGSSYNSPLHF. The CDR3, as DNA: TGCGCCAGCAGCTTGGAGGGGGGGTCCTCCTATAATTCACCCCTCCACTTT.

The CDR3 DNA sequence: TGCGCCAGCAGCCCGGGGTGGGTCCGCTACGAGCAGTACTTC. Translating it yields CASSPGWVRYEQYF. The V gene is TRBV4-1, the J gene TRBJ2-7; perhaps TRBD2 as D (5 bases). Trimming removed 4 bases at V and 3 bases at J, with 13 bases between. The germline V gene encodes CDR1 MGHRA and CDR2 YSYEKL. The CDR3 has 14 amino acids.

The DNA of the CDR3 is TGTGCCAGCAGTTTGTACAGGGGAACCTACAATGAGCAGTTCTTC. Translated: CASSLYRGTYNEQFF. The chain links TRBV27 to TRBJ2-1, with 7 bases that match TRBD1. The CDR3 runs to 15 residues. V shed 3 bases, J shed 2 bases, and the junction held 4 bases outside the gene matches. CDR1 MNHEY and CDR2 SMNVEV come from the germline V gene (reference sequence).